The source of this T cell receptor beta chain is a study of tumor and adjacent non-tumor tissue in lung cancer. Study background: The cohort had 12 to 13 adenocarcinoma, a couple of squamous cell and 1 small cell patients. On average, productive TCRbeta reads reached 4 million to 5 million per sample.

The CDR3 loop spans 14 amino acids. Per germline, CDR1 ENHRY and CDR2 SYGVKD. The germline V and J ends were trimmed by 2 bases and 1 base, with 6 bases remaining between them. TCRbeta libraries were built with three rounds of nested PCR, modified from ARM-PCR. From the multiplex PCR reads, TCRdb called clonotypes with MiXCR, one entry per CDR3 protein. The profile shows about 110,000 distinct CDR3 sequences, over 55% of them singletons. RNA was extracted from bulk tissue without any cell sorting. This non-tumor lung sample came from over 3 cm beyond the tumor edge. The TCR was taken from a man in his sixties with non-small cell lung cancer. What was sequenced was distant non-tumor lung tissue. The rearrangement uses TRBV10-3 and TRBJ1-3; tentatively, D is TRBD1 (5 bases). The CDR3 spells CAISEDSSGNTIYF. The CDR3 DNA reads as TGTGCCATCAGTGAGGACAGTTCTGGAAACACCATATATTTT.